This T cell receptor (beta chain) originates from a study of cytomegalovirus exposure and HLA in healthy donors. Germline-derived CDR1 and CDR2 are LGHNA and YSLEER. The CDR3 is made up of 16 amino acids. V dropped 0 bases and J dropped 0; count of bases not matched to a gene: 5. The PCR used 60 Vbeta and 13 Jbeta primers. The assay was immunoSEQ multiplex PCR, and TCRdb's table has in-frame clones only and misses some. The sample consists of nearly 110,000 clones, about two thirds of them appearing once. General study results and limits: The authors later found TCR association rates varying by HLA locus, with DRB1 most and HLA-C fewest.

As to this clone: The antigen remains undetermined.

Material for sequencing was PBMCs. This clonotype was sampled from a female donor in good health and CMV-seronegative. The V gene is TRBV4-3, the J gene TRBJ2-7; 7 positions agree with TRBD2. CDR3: CASSQDRLADSYEQYF. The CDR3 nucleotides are TGCGCCAGCAGCCAAGATCGGCTAGCGGACTCCTACGAGCAGTACTTC.